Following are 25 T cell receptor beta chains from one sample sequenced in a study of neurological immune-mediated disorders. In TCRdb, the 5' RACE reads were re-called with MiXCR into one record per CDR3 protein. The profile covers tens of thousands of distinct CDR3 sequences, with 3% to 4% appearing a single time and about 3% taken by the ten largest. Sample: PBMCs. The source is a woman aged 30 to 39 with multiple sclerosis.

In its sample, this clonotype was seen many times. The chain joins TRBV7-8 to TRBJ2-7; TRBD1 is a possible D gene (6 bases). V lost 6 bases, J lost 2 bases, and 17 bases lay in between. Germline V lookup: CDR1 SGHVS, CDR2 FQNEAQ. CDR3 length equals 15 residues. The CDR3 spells CASRTDRLVPYEQYF. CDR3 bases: TGTGCCAGCAGAACCGACAGGCTAGTGCCCTACGAGCAGTACTTC.

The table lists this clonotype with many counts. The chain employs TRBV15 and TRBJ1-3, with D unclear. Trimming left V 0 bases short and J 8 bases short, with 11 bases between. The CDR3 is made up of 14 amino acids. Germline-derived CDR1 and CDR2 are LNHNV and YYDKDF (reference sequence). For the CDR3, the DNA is TGTGCCACCAGCAGAGACCCCTCTGGGTACACCATATATTTT. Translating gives CATSRDPSGYTIYF.

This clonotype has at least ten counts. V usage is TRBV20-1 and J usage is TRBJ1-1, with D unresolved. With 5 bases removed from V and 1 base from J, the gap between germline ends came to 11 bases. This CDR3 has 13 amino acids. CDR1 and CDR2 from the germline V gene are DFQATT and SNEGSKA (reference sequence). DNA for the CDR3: TGCAGTGCTCAAAGAGGCGGGAACACTGAAGCTTTCTTT. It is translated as CSAQRGGNTEAFF.

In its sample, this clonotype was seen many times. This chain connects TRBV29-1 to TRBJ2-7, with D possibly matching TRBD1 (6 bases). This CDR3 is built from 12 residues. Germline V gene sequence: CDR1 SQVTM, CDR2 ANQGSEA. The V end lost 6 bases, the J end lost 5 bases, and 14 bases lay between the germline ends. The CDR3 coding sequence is TGCAGCGTCCAGGGGACATTGCACGAGCAGTACTTC. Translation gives CSVQGTLHEQYF.

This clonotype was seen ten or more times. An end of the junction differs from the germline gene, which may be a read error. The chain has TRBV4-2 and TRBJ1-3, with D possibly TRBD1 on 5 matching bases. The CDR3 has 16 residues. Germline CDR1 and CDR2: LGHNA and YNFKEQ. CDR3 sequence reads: CASSQETGGAGNTIYF. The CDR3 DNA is TGTGCCAGCAGCCAAGAAACGGGGGGAGCTGGGAACACCATATATTTT.

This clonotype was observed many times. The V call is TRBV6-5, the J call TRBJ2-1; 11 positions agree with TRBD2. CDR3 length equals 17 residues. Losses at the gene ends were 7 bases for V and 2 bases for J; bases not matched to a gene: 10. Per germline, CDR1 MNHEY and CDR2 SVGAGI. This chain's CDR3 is CASKRSASGGTYNEQFF. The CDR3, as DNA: TGTGCCAGCAAACGATCGGCTAGCGGGGGGACCTACAATGAGCAGTTCTTC.

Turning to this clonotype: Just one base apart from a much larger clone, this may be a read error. CDR3 nucleotide sequence: TGTGCCGTCAGAATCTTCGGTGAGCAGTTCTTC. This codes for CAVRIFGEQFF. The chain links TRBV12-3 or TRBV12-4 to TRBJ2-1; D unclear. Trimming cost V 11 bases and J 9 bases, with 14 bases left between them. The CDR3 loop spans 11 amino acids.

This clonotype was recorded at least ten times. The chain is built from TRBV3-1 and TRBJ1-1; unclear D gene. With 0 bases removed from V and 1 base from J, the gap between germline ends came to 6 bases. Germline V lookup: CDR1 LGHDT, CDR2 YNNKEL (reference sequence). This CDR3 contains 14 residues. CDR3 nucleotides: TGTGCCAGCAGCCAAGATTGGGGGAACACTGAAGCTTTCTTT. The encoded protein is CASSQDWGNTEAFF. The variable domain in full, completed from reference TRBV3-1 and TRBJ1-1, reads DTAVSQTPKYLVTQMGNDKSIKCEQNLGHDTMYWYKQDSKKFLKIMFSYNNKELIINETVPNRFSPKSPDKAHLNLHINSLELGDSAVYFCASSQDWGNTEAFFGQGTRLTVV.

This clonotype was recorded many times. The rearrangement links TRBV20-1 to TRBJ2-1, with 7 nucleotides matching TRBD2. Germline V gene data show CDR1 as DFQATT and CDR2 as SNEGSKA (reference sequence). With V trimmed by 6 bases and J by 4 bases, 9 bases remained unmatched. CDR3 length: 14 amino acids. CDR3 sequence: CSAETSDQYNEQFF. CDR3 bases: TGCAGTGCAGAAACTAGCGATCAGTACAATGAGCAGTTCTTC.

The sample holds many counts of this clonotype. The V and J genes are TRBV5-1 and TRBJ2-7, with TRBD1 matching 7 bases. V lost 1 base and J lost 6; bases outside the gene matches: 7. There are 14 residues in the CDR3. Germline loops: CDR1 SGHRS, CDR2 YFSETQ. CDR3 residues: CASSLTGVSAEQYF. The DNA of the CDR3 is TGCGCCAGCAGCTTGACAGGGGTCTCCGCCGAGCAGTACTTC.

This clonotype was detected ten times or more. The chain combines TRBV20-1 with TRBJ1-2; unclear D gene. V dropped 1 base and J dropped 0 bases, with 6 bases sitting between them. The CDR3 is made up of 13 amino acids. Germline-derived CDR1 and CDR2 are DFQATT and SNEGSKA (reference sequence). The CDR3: CSARGGANYGYTF. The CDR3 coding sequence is TGCAGTGCTAGAGGTGGCGCTAACTATGGCTACACCTTC.

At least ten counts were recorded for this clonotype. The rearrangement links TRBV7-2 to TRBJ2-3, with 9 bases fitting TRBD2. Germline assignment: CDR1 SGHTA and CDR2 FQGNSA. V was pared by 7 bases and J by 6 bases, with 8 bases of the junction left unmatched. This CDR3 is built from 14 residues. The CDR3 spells CASTRLGLADTQYF. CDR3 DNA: TGTGCCAGCACCCGCCTGGGACTAGCCGATACGCAGTATTTT.

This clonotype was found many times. CDR3 sequence reads: CASSQDLARWQAYGYTF. In DNA form, the CDR3 reads TGCGCCAGCAGCCAAGATTTAGCTCGCTGGCAGGCATATGGCTACACCTTC. This rearrangement joins TRBV4-3 to TRBJ1-2; no definite D call. The CDR3 loop spans 17 amino acids. With 0 bases removed from V and 5 bases from J, the gap between germline ends came to 19 bases. Germline V CDR1 and CDR2: LGHNA, YSLEER.

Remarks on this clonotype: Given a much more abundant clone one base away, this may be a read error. CDR3 region: CASSVDRGRGDFF. In nucleotides, the CDR3 is TGTGCCAGCAGTGTCGACAGGGGGCGGGGAGATTTCTTT. The chain has TRBV6-6 and TRBJ1-1, with 10 bases identical to TRBD1. Germline loops: CDR1 MNHNY, CDR2 SVGAGI (reference sequence). Trimming cost V 5 bases and J 13 bases; bases outside gene matches: 10. The CDR3 extends over 13 amino acids.

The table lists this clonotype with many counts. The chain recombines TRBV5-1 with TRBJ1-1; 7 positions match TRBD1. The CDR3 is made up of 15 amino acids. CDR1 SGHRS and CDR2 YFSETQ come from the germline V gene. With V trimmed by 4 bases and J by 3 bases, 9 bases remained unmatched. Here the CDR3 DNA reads TGCGCCAGCAGCATCATGACAGGGTCGGACACTGAAGCTTTCTTT. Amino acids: CASSIMTGSDTEAFF.

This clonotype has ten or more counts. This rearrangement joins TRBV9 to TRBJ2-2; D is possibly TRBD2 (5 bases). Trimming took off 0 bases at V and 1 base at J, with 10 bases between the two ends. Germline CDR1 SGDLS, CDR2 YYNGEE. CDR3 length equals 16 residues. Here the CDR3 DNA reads TGTGCCAGCAGCGTAGGACCGGGGATGAACACCGGGGAGCTGTTTTTT. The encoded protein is CASSVGPGMNTGELFF.

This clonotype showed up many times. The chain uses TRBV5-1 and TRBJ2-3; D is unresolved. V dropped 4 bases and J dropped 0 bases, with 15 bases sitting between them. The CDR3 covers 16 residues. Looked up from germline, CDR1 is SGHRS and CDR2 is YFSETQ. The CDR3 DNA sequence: TGCGCCAGCAGCACGGGTCGACCCGGTAGCACAGATACGCAGTATTTT. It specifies CASSTGRPGSTDTQYF.

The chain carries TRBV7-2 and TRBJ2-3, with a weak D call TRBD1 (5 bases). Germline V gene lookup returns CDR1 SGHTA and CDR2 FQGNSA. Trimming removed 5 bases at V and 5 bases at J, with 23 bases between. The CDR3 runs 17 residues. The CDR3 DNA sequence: TGTGCCAGCAGCCTAGACCGACAGTGGGCAGTTGAAGATACGCAGTATTTT. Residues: CASSLDRQWAVEDTQYF.

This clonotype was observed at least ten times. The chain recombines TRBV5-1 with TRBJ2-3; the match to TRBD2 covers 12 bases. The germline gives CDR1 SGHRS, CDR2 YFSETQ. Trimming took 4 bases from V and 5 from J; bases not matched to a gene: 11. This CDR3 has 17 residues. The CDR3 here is CASSPMTSGGGQDTQYF. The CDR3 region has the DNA TGCGCCAGCAGCCCAATGACTAGCGGGGGCGGTCAAGATACGCAGTATTTT.

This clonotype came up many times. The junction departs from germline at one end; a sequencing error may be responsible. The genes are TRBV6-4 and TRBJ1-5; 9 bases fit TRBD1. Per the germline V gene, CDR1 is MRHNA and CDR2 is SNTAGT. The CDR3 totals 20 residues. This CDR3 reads CASSDSWPGTGQVEYQPQNF. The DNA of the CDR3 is TGTGCCAGCAGTGACTCATGGCCCGGGACAGGGCAAGTAGAATATCAGCCCCAGAATTTT.

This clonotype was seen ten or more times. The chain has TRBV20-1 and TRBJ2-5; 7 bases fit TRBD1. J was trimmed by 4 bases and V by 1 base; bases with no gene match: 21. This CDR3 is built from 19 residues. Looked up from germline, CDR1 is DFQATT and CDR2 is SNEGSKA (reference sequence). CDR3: CSARGSHTYNPGQRETQYF. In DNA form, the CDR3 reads TGCAGTGCTAGAGGAAGTCACACGTACAATCCGGGACAGAGAGAGACCCAGTACTTC.

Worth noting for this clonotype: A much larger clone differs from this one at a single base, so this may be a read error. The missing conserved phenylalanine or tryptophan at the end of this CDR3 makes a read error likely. The CDR3 sequence: CASSGTSGRAVETQYC. CDR3 in DNA: TGTGCCAGCAGCGGCACTAGCGGGAGGGCCGTTGAGACCCAGTACTGC. The V call is TRBV7-9, the J call TRBJ2-5, with 13 bases identical to TRBD2. With 5 bases clipped from V and 5 bases from J, the junction kept 8 bases outside the gene matches. Germline CDR1 is SEHNR and CDR2 is FQNEAQ (reference sequence). The CDR3 consists of 16 residues.

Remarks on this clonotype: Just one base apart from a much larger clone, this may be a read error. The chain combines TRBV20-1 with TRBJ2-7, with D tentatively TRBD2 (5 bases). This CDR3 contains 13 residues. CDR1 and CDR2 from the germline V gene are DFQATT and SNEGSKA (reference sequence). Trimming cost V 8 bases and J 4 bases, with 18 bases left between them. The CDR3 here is CSTPSAGGYEQYF. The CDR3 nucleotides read TGCAGTACTCCCTCCGCGGGCGGGTACGAGCAGTACTTC.

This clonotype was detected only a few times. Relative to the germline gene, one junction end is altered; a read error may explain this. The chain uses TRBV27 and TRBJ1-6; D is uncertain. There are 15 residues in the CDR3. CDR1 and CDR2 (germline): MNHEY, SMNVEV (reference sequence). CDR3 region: CASSFNPGGNSPLNF. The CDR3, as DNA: TGTGCCAGCAGTTTTAACCCCGGCGGCAATTCACCCCTCAACTTT.

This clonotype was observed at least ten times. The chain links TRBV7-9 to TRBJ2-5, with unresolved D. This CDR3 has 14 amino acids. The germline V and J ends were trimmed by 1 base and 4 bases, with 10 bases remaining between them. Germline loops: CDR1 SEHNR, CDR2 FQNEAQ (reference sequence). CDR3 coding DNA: TGTGCCAGCAGCTTAGTAATTGCGTCAGAGACCCAGTACTTC. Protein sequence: CASSLVIASETQYF.